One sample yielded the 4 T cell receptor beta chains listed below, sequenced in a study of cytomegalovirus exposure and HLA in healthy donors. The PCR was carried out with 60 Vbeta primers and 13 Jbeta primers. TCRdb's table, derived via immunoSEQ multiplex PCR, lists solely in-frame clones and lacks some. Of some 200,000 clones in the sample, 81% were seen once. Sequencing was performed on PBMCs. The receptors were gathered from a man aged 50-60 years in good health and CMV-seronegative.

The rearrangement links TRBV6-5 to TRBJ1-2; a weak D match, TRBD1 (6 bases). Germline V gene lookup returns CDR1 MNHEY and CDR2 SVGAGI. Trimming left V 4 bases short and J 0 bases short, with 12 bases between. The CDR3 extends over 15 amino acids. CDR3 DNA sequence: TGTGCCAGCAGTTTAAGACAGGCTACTAACTATGGCTACACCTTC. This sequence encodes CASSLRQATNYGYTF.

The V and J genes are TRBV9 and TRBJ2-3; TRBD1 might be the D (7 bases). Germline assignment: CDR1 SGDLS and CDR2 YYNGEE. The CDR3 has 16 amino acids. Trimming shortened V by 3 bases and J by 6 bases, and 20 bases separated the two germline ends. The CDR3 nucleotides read TGTGCCAGCAGCGAAGGAGGGGACAGTTTAGGGGATACGCAGTATTTT. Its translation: CASSEGGDSLGDTQYF.

CDR3 sequence (DNA): TGTGCCAGCAGCTCCCAACTCGGACAGGGTGGGTCCGAGCAGTACTTC. Encoded protein: CASSSQLGQGGSEQYF. The V call is TRBV7-9, the J call TRBJ2-7, with 8 bases that match TRBD1. The CDR3 is 16 residues long. Germline CDR1 is SEHNR and CDR2 is FQNEAQ (reference sequence). With 4 bases clipped from V and 6 bases from J, the junction kept 14 bases outside the gene matches.

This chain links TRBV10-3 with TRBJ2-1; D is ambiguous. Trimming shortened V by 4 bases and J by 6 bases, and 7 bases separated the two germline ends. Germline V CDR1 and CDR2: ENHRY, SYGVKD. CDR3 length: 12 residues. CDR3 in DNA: TGTGCCATCAGTGGGGCAGGCAATGAGCAGTTCTTC. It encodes CAISGAGNEQFF.